The following is a T cell receptor beta chain sequence with its context. Its target is not known. These data come from a study of vaccination and CD4 T cells after COVID-19. Study as a whole: Four females and six males made up the convalescents, with two Hispanic. Investigators took post-vaccine samples a median approximately 73 days after dose two, within a range of 14 to 241. The control cultures got either a CEFX pool, an HIV-1 Nef pool, or no peptide at all.

Treatment described: roughly ten-day PBMC culture with coronavirus spike peptide pools or control peptides (ViraFEST assay). Roughly 2.1 million PBMCs went into each well for culture with approximately 9.8 IU/ml IL-2 and around 10 ug/ml peptide pools. Sequencing of cultured CD4+ T cell DNA used the Oncomine TCR Beta short-read assay. MiXCR, run by TCRdb on the PCR reads, gives a single entry per CDR3 protein. Here the sample spans 20,000 to 25,000 distinct CDR3 sequences, under 80% being singletons. Germline V gene sequence: CDR1 SEHNR, CDR2 FQNEAQ (reference sequence). This CDR3 is 11 amino acids long. V dropped 0 bases and J dropped 5 bases, with 1 base sitting between them.

The sample consisted of CD4+ T cells from blood, cultured in vitro, taken before SARS-CoV-2 vaccination. The clonotype was recovered from a human donor who received a COVID-19 vaccine. J is TRBJ2-5 and V is TRBV7-9, with D uncertain. The CDR3 reads CASSLAETQYF. The CDR3 DNA is TGTGCCAGCAGCTTAGCGGAGACCCAGTACTTC.